These 11 T cell receptor beta chains came from one sample sequenced in a study of response to subunit inactivated influenza vaccine. TCRdb recomputed calls from the RT-PCR reads with MiXCR, one row per CDR3 protein. The table records roughly 460,000 distinct CDR3 sequences, 11% of them present only once. Source: PBMCs from blood, taken about 40 days after vaccination. The source is a man aged 50 to 60 who received an inactivated influenza vaccine.

In this sample, this clonotype turned up a few times. The gene calls are TRBV4-3 and TRBJ2-1, with D maybe TRBD2 (6 bases). The germline V and J ends were trimmed by 0 bases and 7 bases, with 28 bases remaining between them. CDR1 LGHNA and CDR2 YSLEER come from the germline V gene. The CDR3 sequence is 20 residues long. The CDR3 sequence is CASSQDILTRLAAAGNEQFF. CDR3 sequence (DNA): TGCGCCAGCAGCCAAGATATTTTGACTCGTTTAGCGGCAGCAGGGAATGAGCAGTTCTTC.

This clonotype was seen a few times. The chain carries TRBV7-3 and TRBJ2-2, with D perhaps matching TRBD2 (6 bases). The CDR3 is 15 residues long. The germline gives CDR1 SGHTA, CDR2 FQGTGA. Trimming shortened V by 0 bases and J by 7 bases, and 12 bases separated the two germline ends. CDR3 protein: CASSLTVRDSGELFF. DNA for the CDR3: TGTGCCAGCAGCTTAACGGTGCGGGATAGCGGGGAGCTGTTTTTT.

This clonotype has just a few counts. This CDR3 reads CASTLGEGSYEQYF. The DNA of the CDR3 is TGTGCCAGCACCCTGGGGGAGGGAAGCTACGAGCAGTACTTC. This chain connects TRBV12-3 or TRBV12-4 to TRBJ2-7; 7 bases are a match to TRBD2. The length of the CDR3 is 14 residues. V trimming: 7 bases; J trimming: 3 bases; junction bases outside the gene matches: 9.

This chain connects TRBV28 to TRBJ2-5, with 7 bases identical to TRBD1. The V and J ends lost 6 bases and 2 bases, in that order; junction bases with no gene match: 6. The length of the CDR3 is 14 residues. CDR1 is MDHEN, CDR2 SYDVKM, per germline. The CDR3 region is CASRQGTAQETQYF. The DNA for the CDR3 is TGTGCCAGCAGACAAGGGACAGCGCAAGAGACCCAGTACTTC.

Many counts were recorded for this clonotype. The chain uses TRBV15 and TRBJ2-1; TRBD2 is a possible D gene (6 bases). Trimming pared 3 bases from V and 9 bases from J, leaving 6 bases between. The CDR3 loop spans 11 amino acids. CDR1 is LNHNV and CDR2 is YYDKDF in the germline V gene (reference sequence). Here the CDR3 reads CATSSGGEQFF. The CDR3 DNA reads TGTGCCACCAGCAGCGGGGGTGAGCAGTTCTTC.

The chain carries TRBV29-1 and TRBJ2-5; possible D gene TRBD2, 5 bases. In germline, CDR1 is SQVTM, CDR2 ANQGSEA. V lost 4 bases and J 1 base, leaving 10 bases between the germline ends. The CDR3 spans 13 residues. CDR3 DNA sequence: TGCAGCGTTGTACGGGGAATCCAAGAGACCCAGTACTTC. Translation gives CSVVRGIQETQYF. Variable domain in full (rest from reference TRBV29-1 and TRBJ2-5): SAVISQKPSRDICQRGTSLTIQCQVDSQVTMMFWYRQQPGQSLTLIATANQGSEATYESGFVIDKFPISRPNLTFSTLTVSNMSPEDSSIYLCSVVRGIQETQYFGPGTRLLVL.

The V call is TRBV12-3 or TRBV12-4, the J call TRBJ2-1; 10 nucleotides line up with TRBD2. The CDR3 is 17 residues long. J lost 5 bases, V lost 2 bases, and 9 bases had no gene match. The CDR3, as DNA: TGTGCCAGCAGTTTACATAGCGGGGGGAGAATGAACAATGAGCAGTTCTTC. Protein sequence: CASSLHSGGRMNNEQFF.

This chain uses TRBV12-2 with TRBJ2-1; TRBD2, the D gene given by the table, was not confirmed from the DNA. TRBV12-2 is a pseudogene. The CDR3 has 16 amino acids. The CDR3 DNA reads TGTGCAAGTCGCTTACGTCGGGGCCCATACTACAATGAGCAGTTCTTC. Residues: CASRLRRGPYYNEQFF.

The chain recombines TRBV7-2 with TRBJ2-3; D remains unclear. Germline loops: CDR1 SGHTA, CDR2 FQGNSA. The CDR3 loop spans 12 amino acids. V dropped 2 bases and J dropped 5 bases, with 5 bases sitting between them. The CDR3 here is CASSLSRDTQYF. CDR3 DNA sequence: TGTGCCAGCAGCTTAAGTCGAGATACGCAGTATTTT.

The rearrangement links TRBV20-1 to TRBJ2-5, with TRBD2 identical over 9 bases. Germline trimming cut 1 base from V and 1 base from J; bases unmatched to any gene: 4. There are 15 residues in the CDR3. Germline V CDR1 and CDR2: DFQATT, SNEGSKA (reference sequence). The CDR3 DNA follows: TGCAGTGCTAGAGGTCCGACTAGCGGCCAAGAGACCCAGTACTTC. It is translated as CSARGPTSGQETQYF.

This clonotype has a handful of counts. The chain carries TRBV7-9 and TRBJ1-1; TRBD1 agrees at 7 bases. The CDR3 spans 15 residues. V trimming: 5 bases; J trimming: 1 base; junction bases outside the gene matches: 7. The germline CDR1 and CDR2 sequences are SEHNR and FQNEAQ (reference sequence). The CDR3: CASSLRGASNTEAFF. CDR3 coding DNA: TGTGCCAGCAGCCTCAGGGGGGCCTCGAACACTGAAGCTTTCTTT.